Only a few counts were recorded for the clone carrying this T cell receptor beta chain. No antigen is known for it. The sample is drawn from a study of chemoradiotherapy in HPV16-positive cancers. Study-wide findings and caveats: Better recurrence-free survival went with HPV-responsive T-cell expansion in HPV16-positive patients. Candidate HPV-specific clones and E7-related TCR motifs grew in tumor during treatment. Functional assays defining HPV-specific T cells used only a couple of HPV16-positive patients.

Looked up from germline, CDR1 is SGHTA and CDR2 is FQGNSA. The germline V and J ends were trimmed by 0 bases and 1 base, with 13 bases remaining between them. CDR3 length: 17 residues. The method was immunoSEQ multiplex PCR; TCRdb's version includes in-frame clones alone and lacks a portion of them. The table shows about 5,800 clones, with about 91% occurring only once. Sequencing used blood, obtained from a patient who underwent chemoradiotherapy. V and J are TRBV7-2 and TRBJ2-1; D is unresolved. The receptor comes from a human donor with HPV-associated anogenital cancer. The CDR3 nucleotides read TGTGCCAGCAGCTTAGCCGACTGGGAAGTTTCCTACAATGAGCAGTTCTTC. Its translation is CASSLADWEVSYNEQFF.